This record concerns one T cell receptor (beta chain) sequence. Original analysis: Reference gene primer amplification in the assay estimated nucleated cell counts. TCRdb keeps only in-frame clones here, not all; method: immunoSEQ multiplex PCR. For V, J and clone size, that table is used; D and trimming come from the DNA. The data contain tens of thousands of clones, 70% to 90% of them singletons. The sample belongs to a study of blood T cell repertoires in COVID-19. The clonotype originates from a human donor with acute or convalescent COVID-19. The donor label of this sample is uncertain. The sequencing input was peripheral blood.

The CDR3 loop is CATSDWRAHTGELFF. Written as DNA, the CDR3 is TGTGCCACCAGTGATTGGAGGGCACACACCGGGGAGCTGTTTTTT. This chain joins TRBV24-1 and TRBJ2-2, with D tentatively TRBD2 (6 bases). Germline loops: CDR1 KGHDR, CDR2 SFDVKD. The CDR3 is made up of 15 amino acids. The ends were cut back, 2 bases at V and 3 bases at J, with 9 bases in the middle.